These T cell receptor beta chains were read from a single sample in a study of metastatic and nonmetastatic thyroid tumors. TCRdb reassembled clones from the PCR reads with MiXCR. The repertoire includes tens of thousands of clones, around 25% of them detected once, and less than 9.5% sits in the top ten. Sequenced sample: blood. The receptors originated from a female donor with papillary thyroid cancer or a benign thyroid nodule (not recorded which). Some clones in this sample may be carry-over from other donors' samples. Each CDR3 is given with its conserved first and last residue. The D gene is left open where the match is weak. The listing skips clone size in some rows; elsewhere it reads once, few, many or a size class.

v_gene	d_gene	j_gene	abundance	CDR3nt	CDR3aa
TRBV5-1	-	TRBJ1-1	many	TGCGCCAGCGGTCTCGGGGCTAGGGACACTGAAGCTTTCTTT	CASGLGARDTEAFF
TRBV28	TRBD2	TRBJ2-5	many	TGTGCCAGCAGTCAGTTCCAATCGGGGACTAGCCGGTCAGAGACCCAGTACTTC	CASSQFQSGTSRSETQYF
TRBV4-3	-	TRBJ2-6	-	TGCGCCAGCAGCCAAGATCCGACGTCTGGGGCCAACGTCCTGACTTTC	CASSQDPTSGANVLTF
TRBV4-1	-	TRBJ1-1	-	TGCGCCAGCAGCCAGACTTTCCGGGAGGAAGCTTTCTTT	CASSQTFREEAFF
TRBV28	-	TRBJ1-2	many	TGTGCCAGCAGTATGCCCGGCTACACCTTC	CASSMPGYTF
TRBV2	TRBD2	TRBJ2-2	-	TGTGCCAGCAGAGTCGGTCTAGCGGTAGGAGGGGAGCTGTTTTTT	CASRVGLAVGGELFF
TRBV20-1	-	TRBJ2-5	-	TGCAGTGCTAGAGATGTGGGGACAACGGAGACCCAGTACTTC	CSARDVGTTETQYF
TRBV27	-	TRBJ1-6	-	TGTGCCAGCAGGGACCCATCTAGGCCCCTCCACTTT	CASRDPSRPLHF
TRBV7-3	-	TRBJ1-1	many	TGTGCCAGCAGCCTACTAACCAGGGAGACTGAAGCTTTCTTT	CASSLLTRETEAFF
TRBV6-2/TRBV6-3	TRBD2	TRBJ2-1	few	TGTGCCAGCAGCTTAACGGATATCGGGACTAGCGGGGTTCGCGAGCAGTTCTTC	CASSLTDIGTSGVREQFF
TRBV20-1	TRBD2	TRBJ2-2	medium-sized	TGCAGTGCTAGAGATGGTCCGGGAGGATTACACCGGGAGGAGCTGTTTTTT	CSARDGPGGLHREELFF
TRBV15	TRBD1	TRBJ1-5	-	TGTGCCACTAGGCTGGGACAGGGGATCGGGTTAAGAATTCAGCCCCAGCATTTT	CATRLGQGIGLRIQPQHF
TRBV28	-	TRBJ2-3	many	TGTGCCAGCAGGGAGGTAAAGACAGATACGCAGTATTTT	CASREVKTDTQYF
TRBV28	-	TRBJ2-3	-	TGTGCCAGCTGGTACAGCCTAACAGATACGCAGTATTTT	CASWYSLTDTQYF
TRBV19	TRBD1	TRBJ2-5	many	TGTGCCAGTAGTAGTACACAGGGGGAGACCCAGTACTTC	CASSSTQGETQYF
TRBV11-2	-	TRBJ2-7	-	TGTGCCAGCAGCTTAGATCCTGGGCAGTTCCACGAGCAGTACTTC	CASSLDPGQFHEQYF
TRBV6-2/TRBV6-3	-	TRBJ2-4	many	TGTGCCAGCAGTTACATAGGTCTAGCGGCCAAAAACATTCAGTACTTC	CASSYIGLAAKNIQYF
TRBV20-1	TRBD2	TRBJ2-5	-	TGCAGTGCCACTAGCGGGGCGCCCAGACAAGAGACCCAGTACTTC	CSATSGAPRQETQYF
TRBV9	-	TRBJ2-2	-	TGTGCCAGCAGCGTAGGTGGGTCCACCGGGGAGCTGTTTTTT	CASSVGGSTGELFF
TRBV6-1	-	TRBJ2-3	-	TGTGCCACCGGGACATCCACAGATACGCAGTATTTT	CATGTSTDTQYF
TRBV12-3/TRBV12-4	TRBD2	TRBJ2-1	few	TGTGCCAGCAGTTTTCGAGCGGGAGTGGGGAAGGAGCAGTTCTTC	CASSFRAGVGKEQFF
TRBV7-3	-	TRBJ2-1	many	TGTGCCAGCAGCTTAATGTGGGGAGACAATGAGCAGTTCTTC	CASSLMWGDNEQFF
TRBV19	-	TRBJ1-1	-	TGTGCCAGTAGTCCGGGAAGGTATCGATTTCGGGACTCTGAAGCTTTCTTT	CASSPGRYRFRDSEAFF
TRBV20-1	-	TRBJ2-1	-	TGCAGTGCTAGAGTTAGCGGAGATGCGCAGTTCTTC	CSARVSGDAQFF
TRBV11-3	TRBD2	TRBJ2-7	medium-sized	TGTGCCAGCAGCCCCCGACTAGCGGGAGGCTACGAGCAGTACTTC	CASSPRLAGGYEQYF
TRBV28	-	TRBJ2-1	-	TGTGCCATCAGTTATCAGGCATGTGGGAATGAGCAGTTCTTC	CAISYQACGNEQFF
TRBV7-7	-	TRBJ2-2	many	TGTGCTAGCAGCGTAGGGGTATTAGGGGAGCTGTTTTTT	CASSVGVLGELFF
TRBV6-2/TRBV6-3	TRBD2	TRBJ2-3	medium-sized	TGTGCCAGCGCGAGTGGGACTAGCGACACAGATACGCAGTATTTT	CASASGTSDTDTQYF
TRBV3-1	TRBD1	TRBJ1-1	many	TGTGCCAGCAGCCGACAGGGGATAGGGTACACTGAAGCTTTCTTT	CASSRQGIGYTEAFF
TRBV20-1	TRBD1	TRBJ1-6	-	TGCAGTGCTACGCCGGGACAGGGGAGATCACCCCTCCACTTT	CSATPGQGRSPLHF
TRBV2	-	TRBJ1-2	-	TGTGCCAGCAGTGAATATGTATCGGGAGCGCGGGGCTACACCTTC	CASSEYVSGARGYTF
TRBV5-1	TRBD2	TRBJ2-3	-	TGCGCCAGCAGCTGGACCCCCGGGACTAGCCCTAGCACAGATACGCAGTATTTT	CASSWTPGTSPSTDTQYF
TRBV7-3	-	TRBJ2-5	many	TGTGCCAGCAGCTTGGGGGGGGGCCCCCGGGAGACCCAGTACTTC	CASSLGGGPRETQYF
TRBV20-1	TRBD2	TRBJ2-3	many	TGCAGTGCTAGAGAAAAACGGCGGGAGGGTTTCACAGATACGCAGTATTTT	CSAREKRREGFTDTQYF
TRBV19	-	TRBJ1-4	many	TGTGCCAGTAGTATAGCCCCCACGGCCGATGAAAAACTGTTTTTT	CASSIAPTADEKLFF
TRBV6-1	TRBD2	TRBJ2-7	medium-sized	TGTGCCAGCCGCAGAAGCGGGAGGACCCATCCCTACGAGCAGTACTTC	CASRRSGRTHPYEQYF
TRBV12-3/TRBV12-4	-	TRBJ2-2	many	TGTGCCAGCAGTTTTAGGACGCCGACTTTGGGCCGTATTGGGAAGCTGTTTTTT	CASSFRTPTLGRIGKLFF
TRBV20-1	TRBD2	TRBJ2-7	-	TGCAGTGACATTAGCGGGAGAGGCTACGAGCAGTACTTC	CSDISGRGYEQYF
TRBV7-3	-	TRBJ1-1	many	TGTGCCAGCAGCTCCCAGGGAAACACTGAAGCTTTCTTT	CASSSQGNTEAFF
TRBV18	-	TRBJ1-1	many	TGTGCCAGCTCACCCAACAGGAACACTGAAGCTTTCTTT	CASSPNRNTEAFF
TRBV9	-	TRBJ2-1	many	TGTGCCAGCAGCGTAGGATTATATGAGCAGTTCTTC	CASSVGLYEQFF
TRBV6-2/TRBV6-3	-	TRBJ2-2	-	TGTGCCAGCAGTTACGCACAGGTTGGGGAGCTGTTTTTC	CASSYAQVGELFF
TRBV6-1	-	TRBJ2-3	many	TGTGCCAGCAAGAGAGGAGATACCACAGATACGCAGTATTTT	CASKRGDTTDTQYF
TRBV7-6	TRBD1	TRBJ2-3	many	TGTGCCAGCAGCTTCCGGGACAGGGAAGCAGATACGCAGTATTTT	CASSFRDREADTQYF
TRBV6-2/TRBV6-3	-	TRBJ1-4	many	TGTGCCAGCAGTTACAGGGAGCATGAAAAACTGTTTTTT	CASSYREHEKLFF
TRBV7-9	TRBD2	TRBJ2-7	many	TGTGCCAGCAGCAGGACCCCGGGACTAGCGGGAGGGCTAGGCCACGAGCAGTACTTC	CASSRTPGLAGGLGHEQYF
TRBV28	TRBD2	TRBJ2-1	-	TGTGACAGCAGTTTTGGACTAGCCGGAGTCAGTGAGCAGTTCTTC	CDSSFGLAGVSEQFF
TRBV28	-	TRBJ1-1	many	TGTGCCAGCAGACCCGGACTCATGAACACTGAAGCTTTCTTT	CASRPGLMNTEAFF
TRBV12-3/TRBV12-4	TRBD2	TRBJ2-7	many	TGTGCCAGCACCTTAGCGGGAGTTTTTGAGCAGTACTTC	CASTLAGVFEQYF
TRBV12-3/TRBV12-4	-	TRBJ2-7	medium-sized	TGTGCCAGCAGTACCCCCGGGCCCGCGGAGGAGCAGTACTTC	CASSTPGPAEEQYF
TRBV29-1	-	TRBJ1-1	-	TGCAGCTTTGTCCCCGGCTGGGGGTCGGCTGAAGCTTTCTTT	CSFVPGWGSAEAFF
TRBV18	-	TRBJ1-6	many	TGTGCCAGCTCACCATTTGCCCAGGGCTCCTATAATTCACCCCTCCACTTT	CASSPFAQGSYNSPLHF
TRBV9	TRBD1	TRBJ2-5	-	TGTTTCAGCAGCGTCCAACCAGGGGGTCATGGGGGAGAGACCCAGTACTTC	CFSSVQPGGHGGETQYF
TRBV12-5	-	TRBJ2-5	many	TGTGCTAGTTTGTCAGGGAGCCAAGAGACCCAGTACTTC	CASLSGSQETQYF
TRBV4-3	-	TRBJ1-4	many	TGCGCCAGCAGCCAAGACCCACAGGTGACCGATGAAAAACTGTTTTTT	CASSQDPQVTDEKLFF
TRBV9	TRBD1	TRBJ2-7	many	TGTGCCAGCGGCAGGGGGCGGGTCGACGAGCAGTACTTC	CASGRGRVDEQYF
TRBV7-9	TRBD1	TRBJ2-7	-	TGTGCCAGCAGCTCAGGGGGATGCTCCGTGCAGTACTTC	CASSSGGCSVQYF
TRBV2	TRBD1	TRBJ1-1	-	TGTGCCAGCAGTCAGGGGGAGGGAACTGAAGCTTTCTTT	CASSQGEGTEAFF
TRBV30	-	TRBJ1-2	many	TGTGCCTGGAATATGGGGGTGGGTGGCTACACCTTC	CAWNMGVGGYTF